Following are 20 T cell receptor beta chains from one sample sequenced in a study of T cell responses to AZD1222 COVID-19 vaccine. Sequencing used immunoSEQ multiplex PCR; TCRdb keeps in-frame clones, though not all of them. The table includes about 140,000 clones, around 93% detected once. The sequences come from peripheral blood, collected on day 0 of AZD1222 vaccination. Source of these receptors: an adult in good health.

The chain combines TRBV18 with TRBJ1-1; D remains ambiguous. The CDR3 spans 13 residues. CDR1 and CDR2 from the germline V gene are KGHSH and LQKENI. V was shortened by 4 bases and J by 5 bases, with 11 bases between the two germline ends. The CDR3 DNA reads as TGTGCCAGCTCACTCAACGGAGAGACTGAAGCTTTCTTT. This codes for CASSLNGETEAFF.

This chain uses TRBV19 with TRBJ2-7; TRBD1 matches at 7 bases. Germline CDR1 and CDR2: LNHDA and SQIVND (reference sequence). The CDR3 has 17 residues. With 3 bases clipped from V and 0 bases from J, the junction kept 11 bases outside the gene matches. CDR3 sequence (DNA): TGTGCCAGTAGTATTATTTGGGTGACAGGGAGCTCCTACGAGCAGTACTTC. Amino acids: CASSIIWVTGSSYEQYF. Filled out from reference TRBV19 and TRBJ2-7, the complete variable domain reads DGGITQSPKYLFRKEGQNVTLSCEQNLNHDAMYWYRQDPGQGLRLIYYSQIVNDFQKGDIAEGYSVSREKKESFPLTVTSAQKNPTAFYLCASSIIWVTGSSYEQYFGPGTRLTVT.

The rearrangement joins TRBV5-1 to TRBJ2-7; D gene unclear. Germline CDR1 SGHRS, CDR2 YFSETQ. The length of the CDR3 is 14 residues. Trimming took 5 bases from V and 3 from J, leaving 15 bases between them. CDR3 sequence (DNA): TGCGCCAGCAGAGGAGCTGTGGGCATCTACGAGCAGTACTTC. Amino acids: CASRGAVGIYEQYF.

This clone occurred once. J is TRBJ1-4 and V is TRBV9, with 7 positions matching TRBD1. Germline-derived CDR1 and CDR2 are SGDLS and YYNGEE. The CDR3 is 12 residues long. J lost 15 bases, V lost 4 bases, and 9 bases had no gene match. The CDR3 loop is CASSLRGQRLFF. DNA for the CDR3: TGTGCCAGCAGCCTCAGGGGACAGAGATTGTTTTTT. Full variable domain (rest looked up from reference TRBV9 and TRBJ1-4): DSGVTQTPKHLITATGQRVTLRCSPRSGDLSVYWYQQSLDQGLQFLIQYYNGEERAKGNILERFSAQQFPDLHSELNLSSLELGDSALYFCASSLRGQRLFFGSGTQLSVL.

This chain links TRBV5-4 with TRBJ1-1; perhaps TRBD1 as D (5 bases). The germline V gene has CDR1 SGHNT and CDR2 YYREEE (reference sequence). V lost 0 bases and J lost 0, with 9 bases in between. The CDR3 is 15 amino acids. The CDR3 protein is CASSLGGGVNTEAFF. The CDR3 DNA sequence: TGTGCCAGCAGCTTGGGGGGCGGGGTGAACACTGAAGCTTTCTTT. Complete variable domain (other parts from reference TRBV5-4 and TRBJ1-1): ETGVTQSPTHLIKTRGQQVTLRCSSQSGHNTVSWYQQALGQGPQFIFQYYREEENGRGNFPPRFSGLQFPNYSSELNVNALELDDSALYLCASSLGGGVNTEAFFGQGTRLTVV.

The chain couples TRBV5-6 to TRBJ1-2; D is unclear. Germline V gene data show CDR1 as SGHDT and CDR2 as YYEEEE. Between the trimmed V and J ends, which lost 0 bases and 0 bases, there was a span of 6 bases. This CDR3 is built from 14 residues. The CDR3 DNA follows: TGTGCCAGCAGCTTGGCAGGAACTAACTATGGCTACACCTTC. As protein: CASSLAGTNYGYTF.

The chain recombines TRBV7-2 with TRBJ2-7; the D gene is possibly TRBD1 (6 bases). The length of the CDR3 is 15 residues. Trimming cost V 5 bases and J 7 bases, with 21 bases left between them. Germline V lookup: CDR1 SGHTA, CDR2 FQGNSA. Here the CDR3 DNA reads TGTGCCAGCAGCACCACAGGACAGACCGCGAGGGAGCAGTACTTC. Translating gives CASSTTGQTAREQYF.

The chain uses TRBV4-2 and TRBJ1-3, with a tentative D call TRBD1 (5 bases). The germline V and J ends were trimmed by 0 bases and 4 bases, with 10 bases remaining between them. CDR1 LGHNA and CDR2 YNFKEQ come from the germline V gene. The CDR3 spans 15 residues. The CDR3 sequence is CASSQEGTAGNTIYF. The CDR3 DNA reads TGTGCCAGCAGCCAAGAGGGGACTGCGGGAAACACCATATATTTT.

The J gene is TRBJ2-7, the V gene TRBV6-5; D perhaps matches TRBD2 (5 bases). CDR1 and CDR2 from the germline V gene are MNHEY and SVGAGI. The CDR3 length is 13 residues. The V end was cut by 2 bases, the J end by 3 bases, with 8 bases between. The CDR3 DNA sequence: TGTGCCAGCAGTTACCACCGGGGCTACGAGCAGTACTTC. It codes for CASSYHRGYEQYF.

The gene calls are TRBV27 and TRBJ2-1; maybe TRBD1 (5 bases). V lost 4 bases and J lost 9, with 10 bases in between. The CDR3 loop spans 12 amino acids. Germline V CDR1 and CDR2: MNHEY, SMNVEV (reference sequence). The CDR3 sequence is CASSSGWTEQFF. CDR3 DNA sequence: TGTGCCAGCAGTTCAGGGTGGACTGAGCAGTTCTTC.

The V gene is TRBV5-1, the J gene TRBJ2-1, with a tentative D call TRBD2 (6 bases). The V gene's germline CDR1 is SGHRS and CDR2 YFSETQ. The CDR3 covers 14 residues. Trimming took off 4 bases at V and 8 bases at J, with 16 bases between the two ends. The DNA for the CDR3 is TGCGCCAGCAGCATCTCGACTAGTATCCATGAGCAGTTCTTC. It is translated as CASSISTSIHEQFF.

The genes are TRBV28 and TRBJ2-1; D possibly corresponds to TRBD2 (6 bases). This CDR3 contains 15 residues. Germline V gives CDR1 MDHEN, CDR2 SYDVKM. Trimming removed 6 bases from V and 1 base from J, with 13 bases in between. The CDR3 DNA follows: TGTGCCAGCAGCCCCGTCGCGGGATCCTACAATGAGCAGTTCTTC. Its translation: CASSPVAGSYNEQFF.

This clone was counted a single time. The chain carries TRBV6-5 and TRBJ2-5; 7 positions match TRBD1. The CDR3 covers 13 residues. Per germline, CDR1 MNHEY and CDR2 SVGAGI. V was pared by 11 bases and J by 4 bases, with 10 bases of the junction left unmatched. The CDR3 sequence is CAARANRGETQYF. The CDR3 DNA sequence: TGTGCCGCGAGGGCCAACAGGGGAGAGACCCAGTACTTC.

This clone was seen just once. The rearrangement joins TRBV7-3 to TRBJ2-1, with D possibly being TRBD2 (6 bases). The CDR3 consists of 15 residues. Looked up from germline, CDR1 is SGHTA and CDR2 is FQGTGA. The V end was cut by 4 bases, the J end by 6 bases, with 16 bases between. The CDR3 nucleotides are TGTGCCAGCAGCTCAACCGGGGGTAGGCTCAATGAGCAGTTCTTC. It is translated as CASSSTGGRLNEQFF. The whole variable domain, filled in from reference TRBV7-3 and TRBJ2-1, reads GAGVSQTPSNKVTEKGKYVELRCDPISGHTALYWYRQSLGQGPEFLIYFQGTGAADDSGLPNDRFFAVRPEGSVSTLKIQRTERGDSAVYLCASSSTGGRLNEQFFGPGTRLTVL.

CDR3 nucleotide sequence: TGTGCCAGCAGTTTACGCGGAGGAACAGGTGAAGCTTTCTTT. It is translated as CASSLRGGTGEAFF. The rearrangement links TRBV27 to TRBJ1-1; D is perhaps TRBD1 (5 bases). Trimming removed 2 bases from V and 7 bases from J, with 14 bases in between. Germline values: CDR1 MNHEY, CDR2 SMNVEV (reference sequence). The CDR3 has 14 residues.

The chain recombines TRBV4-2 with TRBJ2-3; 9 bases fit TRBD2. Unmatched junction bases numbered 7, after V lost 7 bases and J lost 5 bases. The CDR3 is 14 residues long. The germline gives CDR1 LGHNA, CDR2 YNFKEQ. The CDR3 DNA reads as TGTGCCAGCACTAGCGGGGAGGTTATAGATACGCAGTATTTT. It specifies CASTSGEVIDTQYF.

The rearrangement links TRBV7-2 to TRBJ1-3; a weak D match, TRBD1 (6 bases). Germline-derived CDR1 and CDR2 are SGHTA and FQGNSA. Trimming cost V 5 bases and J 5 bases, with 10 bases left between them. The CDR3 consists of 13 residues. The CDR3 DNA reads TGTGCCAGCAGCGGCCGGGACAGAAACACCATATATTTT. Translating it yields CASSGRDRNTIYF.

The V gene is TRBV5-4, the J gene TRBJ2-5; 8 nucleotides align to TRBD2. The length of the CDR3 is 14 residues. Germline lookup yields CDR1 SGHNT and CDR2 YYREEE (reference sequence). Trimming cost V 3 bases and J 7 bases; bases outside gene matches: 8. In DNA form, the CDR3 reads TGTGCCAGCAGCTCTGGTGGGACTAGGGGGACCCAGTACTTC. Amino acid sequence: CASSSGGTRGTQYF.

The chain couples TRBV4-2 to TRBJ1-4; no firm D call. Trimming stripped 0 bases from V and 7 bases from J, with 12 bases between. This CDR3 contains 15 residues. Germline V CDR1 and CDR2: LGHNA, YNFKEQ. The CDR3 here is CASSQEGLMSEKLFF. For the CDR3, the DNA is TGTGCCAGCAGCCAAGAGGGCCTGATGTCTGAAAAACTGTTTTTT.

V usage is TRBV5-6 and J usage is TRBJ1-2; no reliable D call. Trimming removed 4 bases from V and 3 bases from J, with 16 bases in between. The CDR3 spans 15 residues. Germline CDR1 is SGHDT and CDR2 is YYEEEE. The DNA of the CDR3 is TGTGCCAGCAGCAGCACGGGGTCTTTGTACTATGGCTACACCTTC. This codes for CASSSTGSLYYGYTF.